Each of the 29 T cell receptor beta chains below was sequenced from the same sample in a study of blood T cell repertoires in COVID-19. Sequenced by immunoSEQ multiplex PCR; TCRdb stores in-frame clones only, minus some. The sample includes about 210,000 clones, around 88% of them seen just once. The sample comprised peripheral blood. The source is a woman in her 50s with acute or convalescent COVID-19.

The V and J genes are TRBV24-1 and TRBJ2-1, with D possibly TRBD1 on 6 matching bases. V gave up 3 bases and J gave up 9 bases, with 14 bases separating them. The CDR3 extends over 14 amino acids. CDR1 KGHDR and CDR2 SFDVKD come from the germline V gene. CDR3 bases: TGTGCCACCAGTGATCCCAACAGGGCTAGTGAGCAGTTCTTC. Translating it yields CATSDPNRASEQFF.

This chain connects TRBV10-3 to TRBJ1-3; a weak D match, TRBD1 (5 bases). Germline V gene lookup returns CDR1 ENHRY and CDR2 SYGVKD. Trimming took 10 bases from V and 1 from J, leaving 11 bases between them. The CDR3 has 13 amino acids. CDR3 sequence reads: CATRGLSGNTIYF. DNA for the CDR3: TGTGCCACTAGGGGACTTTCTGGAAACACCATATATTTT.

V usage is TRBV4-2 and J usage is TRBJ1-4, with a possible D match to TRBD1 (5 bases). Looked up from germline, CDR1 is LGHNA and CDR2 is YNFKEQ. With 0 bases removed from V and 7 bases from J, the gap between germline ends came to 15 bases. This CDR3 has 16 amino acids. The chain's CDR3 is CASSQDNAARGEKLFF. The CDR3 coding sequence is TGTGCCAGCAGCCAAGATAACGCGGCAAGGGGTGAAAAACTGTTTTTT.

The chain joins TRBV28 to TRBJ1-5; no clear D gene. The CDR3 is 15 residues long. Germline V gene lookup returns CDR1 MDHEN and CDR2 SYDVKM. V lost 2 bases and J lost 2, with 10 bases in between. The CDR3 DNA reads as TGTGCCAGCAGTTTAATGGGAGTCGGCAATCAGCCCCAGCATTTT. This codes for CASSLMGVGNQPQHF.

The chain links TRBV19 to TRBJ2-5, with D possibly TRBD2 on 5 matching bases. This CDR3 region has 14 residues. Germline CDR1 is LNHDA and CDR2 is SQIVND (reference sequence). Deletions cut 5 bases from V and 2 bases from J, with 12 bases between. The CDR3 reads CASSWWGEQETQYF. CDR3 bases: TGTGCCAGTAGTTGGTGGGGAGAACAAGAGACCCAGTACTTC.

Here the CDR3 reads CASSPPARGTGELFF. CDR3 nucleotide sequence: TGTGCCAGCTCACCACCGGCAAGGGGCACCGGGGAGCTGTTTTTT. The chain employs TRBV18 and TRBJ2-2, with D possibly being TRBD1 (5 bases). V lost 0 bases and J lost 4, with 9 bases in between. The CDR3 has 15 amino acids. The V gene's germline CDR1 is KGHSH and CDR2 LQKENI. Together with reference TRBV18 and TRBJ2-2, the CDR3 gives the full variable domain: NAGVMQNPRHLVRRRGQEARLRCSPMKGHSHVYWYRQLPEEGLKFMVYLQKENIIDESGMPKERFSAEFPKEGPSILRIQQVVRGDSAAYFCASSPPARGTGELFFGEGSRLTVL.

The chain is built from TRBV19 and TRBJ2-7; 7 bases agree with TRBD1. Losses at the gene ends were 0 bases for V and 0 bases for J; bases not matched to a gene: 2. Per the germline V gene, CDR1 is LNHDA and CDR2 is SQIVND (reference sequence). This CDR3 region has 15 residues. The CDR3 loop reads CASSIDPGGSYEQYF. CDR3 sequence (DNA): TGTGCCAGTAGTATAGATCCAGGGGGCTCCTACGAGCAGTACTTC. Complete variable domain (other parts from reference TRBV19 and TRBJ2-7): DGGITQSPKYLFRKEGQNVTLSCEQNLNHDAMYWYRQDPGQGLRLIYYSQIVNDFQKGDIAEGYSVSREKKESFPLTVTSAQKNPTAFYLCASSIDPGGSYEQYFGPGTRLTVT.

The chain has TRBV5-8 and TRBJ2-5, with D possibly being TRBD1 (6 bases). Trimming stripped 5 bases from V and 4 bases from J, with 12 bases between. Germline CDR1 SGHTS, CDR2 YDEGEE. The CDR3 is 13 amino acids. Here the CDR3 reads CASSGGQRETQYF. The CDR3 DNA reads as TGTGCCAGCAGTGGAGGACAGAGAGAGACCCAGTACTTC.

The chain carries TRBV2 and TRBJ2-1; weak D call: TRBD2 (5 bases). The CDR3 extends over 13 amino acids. Germline V gene lookup returns CDR1 SNHLY and CDR2 FYNNEI. V gave up 7 bases and J gave up 5 bases, with 12 bases separating them. DNA of the CDR3: TGTGCCAGCACCGTAACTAGAGACAATGAGCAGTTCTTC. Protein sequence: CASTVTRDNEQFF. Complete variable domain (other parts from reference TRBV2 and TRBJ2-1): EPEVTQTPSHQVTQMGQEVILRCVPISNHLYFYWYRQILGQKVEFLVSFYNNEISEKSEIFDDQFSVERPDGSNFTLKIRSTKLEDSAMYFCASTVTRDNEQFFGPGTRLTVL.

This chain uses TRBV2 with TRBJ2-1; TRBD2 matches at 12 bases. The length of the CDR3 is 17 residues. Trimming cost V 4 bases and J 4 bases; bases outside gene matches: 8. The germline CDR1 and CDR2 sequences are SNHLY and FYNNEI. The CDR3: CASSGLAGVVQYNEQFF. The CDR3 DNA follows: TGTGCCAGCAGTGGACTAGCGGGAGTAGTCCAATACAATGAGCAGTTCTTC.

The chain combines TRBV27 with TRBJ1-6, with a weak D call TRBD1 (5 bases). Germline V gives CDR1 MNHEY, CDR2 SMNVEV (reference sequence). CDR3 length: 14 residues. V was pared by 2 bases and J by 7 bases, with 9 bases between. DNA of the CDR3: TGTGCCAGCAGTTTAAAGTCAGGGAATTCACCCCTCCACTTT. This codes for CASSLKSGNSPLHF.

The gene calls are TRBV6-5 and TRBJ1-3, with D uncertain. This CDR3 spans 15 amino acids. CDR1 is MNHEY and CDR2 is SVGAGI in the germline V gene. Between the trimmed V and J ends, which lost 2 bases and 0 bases, there was a span of 8 bases. CDR3 region: CASSYDTYSGNTIYF. The CDR3, as DNA: TGTGCCAGCAGTTACGACACCTACTCTGGAAACACCATATATTTT.

The rearrangement links TRBV6-7 to TRBJ1-5, with 7 bases aligning to TRBD1. TRBV6-7 is identified as an open reading frame with a role that is uncertain. J was trimmed by 0 bases and V by 7 bases; bases with no gene match: 12. This CDR3 is built from 17 residues. CDR3 protein: CASTTADRNPSNQPQHF. In DNA, the CDR3 is TGTGCCAGCACTACCGCGGACAGGAACCCTAGCAATCAGCCCCAGCATTTT.

The chain recombines TRBV18 with TRBJ2-1; D gene unclear. Germline V gene sequence: CDR1 KGHSH, CDR2 LQKENI. The V end lost 2 bases, the J end lost 7 bases, and 18 bases lay between the germline ends. CDR3 size: 16 residues. The CDR3 DNA reads as TGTGCCAGCTCACCATCTAACCGTGGAGTGGGTAATGAGCAGTTCTTC. Encoded protein: CASSPSNRGVGNEQFF.

The chain couples TRBV7-8 to TRBJ1-2; 8 nucleotides line up with TRBD1. The junction had 5 bases not matched to a gene; V was cut back by 7 bases and J by 4 bases. CDR1 is SGHVS and CDR2 is FQNEAQ in the germline V gene. CDR3 length: 13 residues. The CDR3 sequence: CASTSGTGYGYTF. The CDR3, as DNA: TGTGCCAGCACCTCCGGGACAGGCTATGGCTACACCTTC.

This chain connects TRBV2 to TRBJ2-2; D not certain. The CDR3 has 14 residues. Germline assignment: CDR1 SNHLY and CDR2 FYNNEI. V gave up 3 bases and J gave up 0 bases, with 5 bases separating them. This CDR3 reads CASSERTNTGELFF. The DNA for the CDR3 is TGTGCCAGCAGTGAGAGGACGAACACCGGGGAGCTGTTTTTT.

V and J are TRBV7-6 and TRBJ1-2; 7 bases line up with TRBD1. This CDR3 has 19 residues. V trimming: 3 bases; J trimming: 0 bases; junction bases outside the gene matches: 16. In germline, CDR1 is SGHVS, CDR2 FNYEAQ. The CDR3 DNA sequence: TGTGCCAGCAGCTTTTCACCACGGTTTCGGGACAGATCTAACTATGGCTACACCTTC. This translates into CASSFSPRFRDRSNYGYTF.

This clone was observed a handful of times. The CDR3 region has the DNA TGCGCCAGCAGTCTAGCCGGTGGGCTAGCCCATGAGCAGTTCTTC. Its translation: CASSLAGGLAHEQFF. The chain employs TRBV5-1 and TRBJ2-1; D possibly corresponds to TRBD2 (5 bases). The CDR3 contains 15 residues. Germline V gene data show CDR1 as SGHRS and CDR2 as YFSETQ. V lost 5 bases and J 8 bases, leaving 20 bases between the germline ends.

This clone was counted between two and nine times. V is TRBV6-2 or TRBV6-3 and J is TRBJ1-5; TRBD1 is a possible D gene (5 bases). This CDR3 is 14 amino acids long. Germline CDR1 MNHEY, CDR2 SVGEGT. V lost 6 bases, J lost 5 bases, and 14 bases lay in between. The CDR3 coding sequence is TGTGCCAGCAGCCCTGACAGTCCCGATCAGCCCCAGCATTTT. Translated: CASSPDSPDQPQHF.

The chain links TRBV15 to TRBJ2-7; 7 bases are shared with TRBD2. Germline values: CDR1 LNHNV, CDR2 YYDKDF (reference sequence). The CDR3 totals 16 residues. V was clipped by 4 bases and J by 2 bases; unmatched bases: 11. In DNA form, the CDR3 reads TGTGCCACCAGCACCACGCCGGGGGGAGGCGCCTACGAGCAGTACTTC. It codes for CATSTTPGGGAYEQYF.

V is TRBV24-1 and J is TRBJ2-1; a possible D gene is TRBD2 (6 bases). Trimming left V 3 bases short and J 10 bases short, with 18 bases between. CDR1 is KGHDR and CDR2 is SFDVKD in the germline V gene. The CDR3 contains 15 residues. CDR3 in DNA: TGTGCCACCAGTGATCCCGGACTAAATCGGAACGAGCAGTTCTTC. Protein product: CATSDPGLNRNEQFF.

V usage is TRBV19 and J usage is TRBJ1-3; D gene uncertain. V shed 8 bases and J shed 0 bases, with 11 bases lying between them. Germline V gene sequence: CDR1 LNHDA, CDR2 SQIVND (reference sequence). The length of the CDR3 is 14 residues. The CDR3 nucleotides are TGTGCCAGTTTGCGGCCGGGCTCTGGAAACACCATATATTTT. It is translated as CASLRPGSGNTIYF.

The rearrangement uses TRBV4-2 and TRBJ1-2; D gene uncertain. The length of the CDR3 is 17 residues. Deletions cut 4 bases from V and 0 bases from J, with 18 bases between. Germline CDR1 LGHNA, CDR2 YNFKEQ. The chain's CDR3 is CASSRLDEAPANYGYTF. CDR3 sequence (DNA): TGTGCCAGCAGCCGATTAGACGAGGCCCCGGCTAACTATGGCTACACCTTC.

The V call is TRBV19, the J call TRBJ1-1; D perhaps matches TRBD1 (5 bases). V lost 3 bases and J lost 0, with 14 bases in between. The CDR3 has 16 amino acids. From germline, CDR1 is LNHDA and CDR2 SQIVND (reference sequence). In nucleotides, the CDR3 is TGTGCCAGTAGTATGTTAACAGGAAATATGAACACTGAAGCTTTCTTT. It codes for CASSMLTGNMNTEAFF. The full variable domain, rest sourced from reference TRBV19 and TRBJ1-1, is DGGITQSPKYLFRKEGQNVTLSCEQNLNHDAMYWYRQDPGQGLRLIYYSQIVNDFQKGDIAEGYSVSREKKESFPLTVTSAQKNPTAFYLCASSMLTGNMNTEAFFGQGTRLTVV.

This chain joins TRBV7-2 and TRBJ2-3; 11 nucleotides match TRBD2. Germline assignment: CDR1 SGHTA and CDR2 FQGNSA. The V gene end was trimmed by 6 bases and the J gene end by 6 bases; junction bases not matched to a gene: 5. This CDR3 has 14 amino acids. The CDR3 DNA follows: TGTGCCAGCAGGACTAGCGGGATGTCGGATACGCAGTATTTT. Residues: CASRTSGMSDTQYF.

The chain joins TRBV24-1 to TRBJ2-5; D might be TRBD2 (6 bases). The CDR3 has 14 residues. Trimming left V 5 bases short and J 2 bases short, with 11 bases between. Germline loops: CDR1 KGHDR, CDR2 SFDVKD. CDR3 protein: CATSGGVSQETQYF. CDR3 nucleotide sequence: TGTGCCACCAGTGGGGGGGTCTCACAAGAGACCCAGTACTTC.

The chain combines TRBV6-5 with TRBJ1-5; the match to TRBD1 covers 7 bases. V shed 5 bases and J 6 bases; nucleotides not matched to a gene: 4. The germline V gene has CDR1 MNHEY and CDR2 SVGAGI. There are 13 residues in the CDR3. The CDR3 region has the DNA TGTGCCAGCAGTCTACAGGGGACTCAGCCCCAGCATTTT. This gives the protein CASSLQGTQPQHF.

J is TRBJ2-5 and V is TRBV5-6; possible D gene TRBD2, 5 bases. The CDR3 length is 13 residues. The ends were cut back, 2 bases at V and 4 bases at J, with 9 bases in the middle. Germline V gene sequence: CDR1 SGHDT, CDR2 YYEEEE. The CDR3 DNA reads as TGTGCCAGCAGCTTAACACTAGGAGAGACCCAGTACTTC. It is translated as CASSLTLGETQYF. The full variable domain, rest sourced from reference TRBV5-6 and TRBJ2-5, is DAGVTQSPTHLIKTRGQQVTLRCSPKSGHDTVSWYQQALGQGPQFIFQYYEEEERQRGNFPDRFSGHQFPNYSSELNVNALLLGDSALYLCASSLTLGETQYFGPGTRLLVL.

The genes are TRBV5-4 and TRBJ1-4; perhaps TRBD1 as D (5 bases). CDR1 and CDR2 (germline): SGHNT, YYREEE (reference sequence). CDR3 length: 16 residues. V dropped 4 bases and J dropped 0 bases, with 13 bases sitting between them. CDR3 residues: CASSQGWGATNEKLFF. The DNA for the CDR3 is TGTGCCAGCAGCCAAGGATGGGGGGCAACTAATGAAAAACTGTTTTTT.